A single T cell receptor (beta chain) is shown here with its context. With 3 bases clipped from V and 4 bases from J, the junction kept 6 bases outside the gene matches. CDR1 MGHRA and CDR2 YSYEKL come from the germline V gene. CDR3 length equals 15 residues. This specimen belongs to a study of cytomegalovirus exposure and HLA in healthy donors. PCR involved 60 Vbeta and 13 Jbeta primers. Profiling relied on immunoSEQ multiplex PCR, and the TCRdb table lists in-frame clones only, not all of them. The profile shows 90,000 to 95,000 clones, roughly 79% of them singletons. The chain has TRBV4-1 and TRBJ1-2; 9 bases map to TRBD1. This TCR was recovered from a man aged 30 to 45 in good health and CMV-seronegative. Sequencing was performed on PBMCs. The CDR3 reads CASSQHRGLAYGYTF. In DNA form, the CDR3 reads TGCGCCAGCAGCCAGCACAGGGGGCTGGCCTATGGCTACACCTTC.